A single sample gave rise to the 21 T cell receptor beta chains below, sequenced in a study of Tregs in tolerant kidney transplant recipients. Sequencing used immunoSEQ multiplex PCR; TCRdb keeps in-frame clones, though not all of them. This table holds about 88,000 clones, roughly 92% found once. What was sequenced was CD8+ T cells from blood. The receptors shown here come from a human donor in good health.

The chain recombines TRBV5-6 with TRBJ2-4; 8 bases match TRBD1. Germline assignment: CDR1 SGHDT and CDR2 YYEEEE. The trim removed 2 bases at V and 6 bases at J, leaving 1 base unmatched. The CDR3 is made up of 13 amino acids. The CDR3 loop reads CASSFGQGNIQYF. CDR3 sequence (DNA): TGTGCCAGCAGCTTCGGACAGGGAAACATTCAGTACTTC.

V is TRBV25-1 and J is TRBJ2-2; D is unresolved. The CDR3 consists of 14 residues. Trimming pared 1 base from V and 4 bases from J, leaving 7 bases between. CDR1 and CDR2 (germline): MGHDK, SYGVNS. The CDR3 nucleotides are TGTGCCAGCAGTGAATCCGGCGGCACCGGGGAGCTGTTTTTT. It codes for CASSESGGTGELFF.

V usage is TRBV6-5 and J usage is TRBJ1-1; D is possibly TRBD1 (6 bases). With 4 bases removed from V and 0 bases from J, the gap between germline ends came to 15 bases. Per the germline V gene, CDR1 is MNHEY and CDR2 is SVGAGI. The CDR3 consists of 16 residues. This CDR3 reads CASSLRTDRMNTEAFF. In DNA, the CDR3 is TGTGCCAGCAGTTTGAGGACGGACAGAATGAACACTGAAGCTTTCTTT.

The sample holds one count of this clone. The chain employs TRBV6-5 and TRBJ2-7, with D perhaps TRBD1 (7 bases). This CDR3 region has 13 residues. CDR1 is MNHEY, CDR2 SVGAGI, per germline. Trimming removed 6 bases at V and 2 bases at J, with 11 bases between. CDR3 loop: CASSFRGAYEQYF. CDR3 DNA: TGTGCCAGCAGCTTCAGGGGGGCCTACGAGCAGTACTTC.

The rearrangement joins TRBV2 to TRBJ2-7, with 7 bases fitting TRBD1. Germline V lookup: CDR1 SNHLY, CDR2 FYNNEI. V was pared by 0 bases and J by 5 bases, with 16 bases of the junction left unmatched. The CDR3 sequence is 18 residues long. This chain's CDR3 is CASSEAHTGTEFGNEQYF. The CDR3 DNA reads as TGTGCCAGCAGTGAAGCCCATACAGGGACAGAATTCGGCAACGAGCAGTACTTC.

V and J are TRBV30 and TRBJ2-4; 9 bases align to TRBD1. Germline CDR1 reads GTSNPN; CDR2 reads SVGIG (reference sequence). V lost 5 bases and J lost 10; bases outside the gene matches: 6. The CDR3 spans 12 residues. CDR3 region: CAWGRDRDIQYF. CDR3 nucleotide sequence: TGTGCCTGGGGAAGGGACAGGGATATTCAGTACTTC.

The V and J genes are TRBV19 and TRBJ2-7, with TRBD2 identical over 13 bases. Germline loops: CDR1 LNHDA, CDR2 SQIVND (reference sequence). The CDR3 is 14 amino acids. The V segment lost 5 bases and the J segment 6 bases; nucleotides outside the gene matches: 4. The CDR3 DNA is TGTGCCAGTAGTTCCGGACTAGCGGGAGCCGAGCAGTACTTC. This encodes CASSSGLAGAEQYF.

The rearrangement links TRBV6-6 to TRBJ1-1; 7 bases align to TRBD1. The V gene's germline CDR1 is MNHNY and CDR2 SVGAGI (reference sequence). This CDR3 spans 13 amino acids. V lost 6 bases and J lost 4; bases outside the gene matches: 5. The CDR3 nucleotides are TGTGCCAGCAGCCACGACAGGGTCACTGAAGCTTTCTTT. Protein product: CASSHDRVTEAFF.

The chain links TRBV6-6 to TRBJ2-1; D is unclear. There are 12 residues in the CDR3. Trimming shortened V by 5 bases and J by 9 bases, and 11 bases separated the two germline ends. CDR1 and CDR2 from the germline V gene are MNHNY and SVGAGI (reference sequence). CDR3 sequence reads: CASSTSGGEQFF. In DNA form, the CDR3 reads TGTGCCAGCAGTACCTCCGGCGGTGAGCAGTTCTTC.

The chain carries TRBV5-5 and TRBJ2-7; 7 bases match TRBD1. The germline V gene has CDR1 SGHKS and CDR2 YYEKEE (reference sequence). The trim removed 9 bases at V and 0 bases at J, leaving 9 bases unmatched. This CDR3 contains 14 residues. CDR3 loop: CATSTGPSSYEQYF. The CDR3 region has the DNA TGTGCCACCTCGACAGGGCCCAGCTCCTACGAGCAGTACTTC.

The chain is built from TRBV5-1 and TRBJ2-1; 10 nucleotides align to TRBD1. Germline V gene lookup returns CDR1 SGHRS and CDR2 YFSETQ. The CDR3 covers 14 residues. Losses at the gene ends were 0 bases for V and 10 bases for J; bases not matched to a gene: 4. This CDR3 reads CASSLGQGAGEQFF. The CDR3 DNA follows: TGCGCCAGCAGCTTGGGACAGGGGGCGGGGGAGCAGTTCTTC. The whole variable domain, remainder taken from reference TRBV5-1 and TRBJ2-1, is KAGVTQTPRYLIKTRGQQVTLSCSPISGHRSVSWYQQTPGQGLQFLFEYFSETQRNKGNFPGRFSGRQFSNSRSEMNVSTLELGDSALYLCASSLGQGAGEQFFGPGTRLTVL.

This chain connects TRBV7-2 to TRBJ2-5; 9 bases fit TRBD2. CDR1 and CDR2 (germline): SGHTA, FQGNSA. After removal of 1 base from V and 4 bases from J, the junction contained 1 base not matched to a gene. This CDR3 is built from 14 residues. CDR3 sequence: CASSLVLAGETQYF. CDR3 coding DNA: TGTGCCAGCAGCTTAGTACTAGCGGGAGAGACCCAGTACTTC.

The chain has TRBV9 and TRBJ1-3; D uncertain. Germline values: CDR1 SGDLS, CDR2 YYNGEE. The CDR3 has 15 residues. The V and J ends lost 3 bases and 0 bases respectively, with 10 bases between them. The CDR3 coding sequence is TGTGCCAGCAGCGGGACGCCTAGCTCTGGAAACACCATATATTTT. Translation gives CASSGTPSSGNTIYF.

V is TRBV7-9 and J is TRBJ2-1; D not resolved. Trimming shortened V by 4 bases and J by 6 bases, and 10 bases separated the two germline ends. The CDR3 is 13 amino acids. Germline CDR1 is SEHNR and CDR2 is FQNEAQ (reference sequence). The CDR3 protein is CASSSGWGNEQFF. The CDR3 DNA follows: TGTGCCAGCAGCTCAGGTTGGGGCAATGAGCAGTTCTTC.

The CDR3 region has the DNA TGTGCCACCCTGGGACAGGGGCAGGACCTTTATGGCTACACCTTC. Translation: CATLGQGQDLYGYTF. J is TRBJ1-2 and V is TRBV2; 10 positions agree with TRBD1. There are 15 residues in the CDR3. CDR1 and CDR2 from the germline V gene are SNHLY and FYNNEI. V lost 10 bases, J lost 5 bases, and 13 bases stayed unmatched.

The CDR3 is CASSDLGQAYEQYF. The CDR3 DNA reads TGTGCCAGCAGTGATTTGGGACAAGCTTACGAGCAGTACTTC. This chain links TRBV2 with TRBJ2-7, with D perhaps TRBD1 (6 bases). The V gene's germline CDR1 is SNHLY and CDR2 FYNNEI. The CDR3 sequence is 14 residues long. Trimming pared 3 bases from V and 4 bases from J, leaving 13 bases between.

This chain connects TRBV25-1 to TRBJ1-2; D is uncertain. Germline assignment: CDR1 MGHDK and CDR2 SYGVNS. V was pared by 3 bases and J by 8 bases, with 7 bases between. The CDR3 spans 11 residues. The CDR3 DNA reads TGTGCCAGCAGTGACTATAACGGCTACACCTTC. Its protein is CASSDYNGYTF.

This sequence joins TRBV7-8 and TRBJ1-6, with D unclear. The germline V gene has CDR1 SGHVS and CDR2 FQNEAQ. Trimming took off 3 bases at V and 4 bases at J, with 22 bases between the two ends. The CDR3 covers 19 residues. Written as DNA, the CDR3 is TGTGCCAGCAGCTTCGACTCCCACATTCCACGGGGTTATAATTCACCCCTCCACTTT. This codes for CASSFDSHIPRGYNSPLHF.

CDR3 amino acids: CASSESPGTEAFF. As DNA, the CDR3 is TGCGCCAGCTCCGAAAGCCCCGGCACTGAAGCTTTCTTT. The chain has TRBV10-1 and TRBJ1-1; D is unresolved. V was cut by 8 bases and J by 4 bases, with 14 bases left in between. Germline V gene data show CDR1 as WNHNN and CDR2 as SYGVQD (reference sequence). The CDR3 extends over 13 amino acids.

The chain carries TRBV5-3 and TRBJ1-1; D perhaps matches TRBD1 (5 bases). TRBV5-3 is annotated as an ORF whose role is uncertain. V lost 3 bases, J lost 3 bases, and 12 bases lay in between. There are 14 residues in the CDR3. CDR3 protein: CARSWNGGDTEAFF. Written as DNA, the CDR3 is TGTGCCAGAAGCTGGAACGGGGGGGACACTGAAGCTTTCTTT.

The gene calls are TRBV29-1 and TRBJ2-1, with D unclear. The CDR3 loop spans 12 amino acids. Germline-derived CDR1 and CDR2 are SQVTM and ANQGSEA. The germline V and J ends were trimmed by 2 bases and 4 bases, with 6 bases remaining between them. DNA of the CDR3: TGCAGCGTTGAAAGGCGGTACAATGAGCAGTTCTTC. This encodes CSVERRYNEQFF.